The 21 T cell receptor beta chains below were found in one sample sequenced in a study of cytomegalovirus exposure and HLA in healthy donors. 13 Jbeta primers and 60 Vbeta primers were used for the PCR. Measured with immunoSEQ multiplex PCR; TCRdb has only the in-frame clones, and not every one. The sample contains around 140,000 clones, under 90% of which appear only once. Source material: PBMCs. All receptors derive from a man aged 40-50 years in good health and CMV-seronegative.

CDR3 region: CASSLAPQGATNEKLFF. In nucleotides, the CDR3 is TGTGCCAGCAGCTTAGCGCCGCAGGGTGCAACTAATGAAAAACTGTTTTTT. The chain joins TRBV7-6 to TRBJ1-4, with TRBD1 as a possible D gene (5 bases). The CDR3 is 17 amino acids. Trimming took off 0 bases at V and 0 bases at J, with 11 bases between the two ends. The germline CDR1 and CDR2 sequences are SGHVS and FNYEAQ. Looking up the rest from reference TRBV7-6 and TRBJ1-4 gives the full variable domain: GAGVSQSPRYKVTKRGQDVALRCDPISGHVSLYWYRQALGQGPEFLTYFNYEAQQDKSGLPNDRFSAERPEGSISTLTIQRTEQRDSAMYRCASSLAPQGATNEKLFFGSGTQLSVL.

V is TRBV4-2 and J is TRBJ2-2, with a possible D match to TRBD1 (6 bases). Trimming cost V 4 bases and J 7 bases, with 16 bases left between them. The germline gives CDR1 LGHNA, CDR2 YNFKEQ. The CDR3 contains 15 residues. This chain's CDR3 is CASSPTQGRGGELFF. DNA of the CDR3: TGTGCCAGCAGCCCGACACAGGGTCGCGGCGGGGAGCTGTTTTTT.

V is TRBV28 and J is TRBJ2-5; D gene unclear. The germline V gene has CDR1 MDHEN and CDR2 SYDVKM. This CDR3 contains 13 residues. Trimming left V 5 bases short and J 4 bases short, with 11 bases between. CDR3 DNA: TGTGCCAGCAGTACCCACATCCGAGAGACCCAGTACTTC. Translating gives CASSTHIRETQYF.

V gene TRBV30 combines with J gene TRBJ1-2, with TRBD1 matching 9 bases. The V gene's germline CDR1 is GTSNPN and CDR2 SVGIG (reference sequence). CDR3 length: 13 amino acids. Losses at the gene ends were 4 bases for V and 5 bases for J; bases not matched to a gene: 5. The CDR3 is CAWILTGGYGYTF. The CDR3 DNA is TGTGCCTGGATTCTGACAGGGGGGTATGGCTACACCTTC.

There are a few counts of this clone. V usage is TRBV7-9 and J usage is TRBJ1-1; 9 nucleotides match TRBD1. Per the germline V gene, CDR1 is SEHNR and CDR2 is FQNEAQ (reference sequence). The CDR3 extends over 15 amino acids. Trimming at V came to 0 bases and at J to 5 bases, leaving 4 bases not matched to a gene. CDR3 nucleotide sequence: TGTGCCAGCAGCTTAGCAACAGGGGGCGTAACTGAAGCTTTCTTT. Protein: CASSLATGGVTEAFF.

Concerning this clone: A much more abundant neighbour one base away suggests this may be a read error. CDR3 sequence (DNA): TGTGCCAGCAGCTTGGACAGGGCCACTGAAGCTTTCTTT. Its protein product is CASSLDRATEAFF. The chain employs TRBV5-5 and TRBJ1-1; possibly TRBD1 for D (6 bases). Germline CDR1 reads SGHKS; CDR2 reads YYEKEE (reference sequence). This CDR3 is 13 amino acids long. Trimming cost V 0 bases and J 4 bases, with 7 bases left between them.

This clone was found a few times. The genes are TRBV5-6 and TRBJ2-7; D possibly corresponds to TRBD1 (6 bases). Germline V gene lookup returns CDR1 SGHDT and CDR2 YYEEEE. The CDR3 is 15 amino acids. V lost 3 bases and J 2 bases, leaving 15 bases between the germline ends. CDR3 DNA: TGTGCCAGCAGCTCACCGGGACAAGGAACCTACGAGCAGTACTTC. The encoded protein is CASSSPGQGTYEQYF.

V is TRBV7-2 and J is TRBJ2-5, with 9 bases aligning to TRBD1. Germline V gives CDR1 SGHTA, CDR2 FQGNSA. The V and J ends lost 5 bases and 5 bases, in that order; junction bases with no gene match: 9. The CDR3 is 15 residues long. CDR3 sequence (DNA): TGTGCCAGCAGCCTCCAGACAGGGGGGAGGGAGACCCAGTACTTC. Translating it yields CASSLQTGGRETQYF.

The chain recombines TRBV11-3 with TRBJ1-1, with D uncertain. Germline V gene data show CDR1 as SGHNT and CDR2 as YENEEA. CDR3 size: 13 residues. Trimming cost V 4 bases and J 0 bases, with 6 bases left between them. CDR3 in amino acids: CASSSNLNTEAFF. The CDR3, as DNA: TGTGCCAGCAGCTCTAACCTGAACACTGAAGCTTTCTTT.

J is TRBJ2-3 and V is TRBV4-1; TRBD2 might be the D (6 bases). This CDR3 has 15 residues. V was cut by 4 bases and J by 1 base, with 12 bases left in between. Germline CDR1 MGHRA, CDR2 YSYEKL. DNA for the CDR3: TGCGCCAGCAGCCGCGGGGACGCCGGCACAGATACGCAGTATTTT. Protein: CASSRGDAGTDTQYF.

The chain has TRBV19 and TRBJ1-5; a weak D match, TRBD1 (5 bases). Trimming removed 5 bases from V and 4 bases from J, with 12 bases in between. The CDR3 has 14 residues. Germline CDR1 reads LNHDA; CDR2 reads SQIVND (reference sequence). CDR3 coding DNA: TGTGCCAGTAGTCAGTACGGACATAATCAGCCCCAGCATTTT. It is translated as CASSQYGHNQPQHF.

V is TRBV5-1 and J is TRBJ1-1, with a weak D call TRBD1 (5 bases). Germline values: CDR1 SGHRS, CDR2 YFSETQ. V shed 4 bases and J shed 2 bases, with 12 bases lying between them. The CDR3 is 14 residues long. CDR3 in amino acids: CASSGGTFNTEAFF. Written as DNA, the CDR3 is TGCGCCAGCAGCGGCGGGACTTTCAACACTGAAGCTTTCTTT.

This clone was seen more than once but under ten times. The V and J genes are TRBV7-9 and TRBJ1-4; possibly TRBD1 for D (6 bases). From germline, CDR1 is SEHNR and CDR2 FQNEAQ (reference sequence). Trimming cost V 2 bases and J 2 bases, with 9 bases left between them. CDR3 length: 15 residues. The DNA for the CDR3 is TGTGCCAGCAGCTTAATTCAGGGGACTAATGAAAAACTGTTTTTT. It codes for CASSLIQGTNEKLFF. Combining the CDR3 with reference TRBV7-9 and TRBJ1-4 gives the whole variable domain DTGVSQNPRHKITKRGQNVTFRCDPISEHNRLYWYRQTLGQGPEFLTYFQNEAQLEKSRLLSDRFSAERPKGSFSTLEIQRTEQGDSAMYLCASSLIQGTNEKLFFGSGTQLSVL.

The CDR3 nucleotides are TGTGCTAGTGGTTTTCGGACAGGTACCGGCTACACCTTC. It codes for CASGFRTGTGYTF. J is TRBJ1-2 and V is TRBV12-5; 7 bases match TRBD1. The CDR3 runs to 13 residues. Germline trimming cut 3 bases from V and 8 bases from J; bases unmatched to any gene: 6. Germline V gene sequence: CDR1 LGHNT, CDR2 FRNRAP.

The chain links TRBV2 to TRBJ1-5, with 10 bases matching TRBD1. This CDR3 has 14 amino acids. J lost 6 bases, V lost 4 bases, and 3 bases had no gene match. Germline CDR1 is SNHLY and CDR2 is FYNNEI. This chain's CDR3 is CASSARTGGQPQHF. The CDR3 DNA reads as TGTGCCAGCAGTGCGCGGACAGGGGGTCAGCCCCAGCATTTT.

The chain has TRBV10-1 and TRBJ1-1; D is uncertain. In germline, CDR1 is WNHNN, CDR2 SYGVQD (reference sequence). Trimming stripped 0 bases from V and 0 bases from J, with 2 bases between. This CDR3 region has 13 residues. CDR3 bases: TGCGCCAGCAGTGAGTCCATGAACACTGAAGCTTTCTTT. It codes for CASSESMNTEAFF.

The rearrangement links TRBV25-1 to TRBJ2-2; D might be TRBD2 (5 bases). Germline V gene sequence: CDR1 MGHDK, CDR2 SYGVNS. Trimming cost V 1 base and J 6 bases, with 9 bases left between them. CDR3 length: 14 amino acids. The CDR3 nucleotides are TGTGCCAGCAGTGAATTCGGACTGGCCGGGGAGCTGTTTTTT. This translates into CASSEFGLAGELFF.

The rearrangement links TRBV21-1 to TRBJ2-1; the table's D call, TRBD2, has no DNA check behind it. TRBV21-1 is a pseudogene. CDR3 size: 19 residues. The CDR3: CASSIFLRGDRSSYNEQFF. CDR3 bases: TGTGCCAGCAGCATCTTCCTTCGCGGGGACCGAAGCTCCTACAATGAGCAGTTCTTC.

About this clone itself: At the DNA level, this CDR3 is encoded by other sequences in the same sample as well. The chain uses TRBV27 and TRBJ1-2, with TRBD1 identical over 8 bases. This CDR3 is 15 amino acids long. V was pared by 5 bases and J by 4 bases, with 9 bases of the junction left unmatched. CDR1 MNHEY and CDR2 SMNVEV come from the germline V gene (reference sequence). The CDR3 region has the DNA TGTGCCAGCAGTCCCCTGGAGACAGGGGCCTATGGCTACACCTTC. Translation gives CASSPLETGAYGYTF.

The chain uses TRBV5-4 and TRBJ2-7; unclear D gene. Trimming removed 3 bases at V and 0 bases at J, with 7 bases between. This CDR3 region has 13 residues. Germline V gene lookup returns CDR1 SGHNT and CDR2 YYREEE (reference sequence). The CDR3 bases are TGTGCCAGCAGCTCTTTTTCCTCCTACGAGCAGTACTTC. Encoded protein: CASSSFSSYEQYF.

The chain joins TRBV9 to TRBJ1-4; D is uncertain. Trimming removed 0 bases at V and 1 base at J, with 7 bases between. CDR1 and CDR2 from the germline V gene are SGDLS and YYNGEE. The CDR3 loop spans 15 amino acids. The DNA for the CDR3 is TGTGCCAGCAGCGTAGAGGCAGGAACTAATGAAAAACTGTTTTTT. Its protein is CASSVEAGTNEKLFF.